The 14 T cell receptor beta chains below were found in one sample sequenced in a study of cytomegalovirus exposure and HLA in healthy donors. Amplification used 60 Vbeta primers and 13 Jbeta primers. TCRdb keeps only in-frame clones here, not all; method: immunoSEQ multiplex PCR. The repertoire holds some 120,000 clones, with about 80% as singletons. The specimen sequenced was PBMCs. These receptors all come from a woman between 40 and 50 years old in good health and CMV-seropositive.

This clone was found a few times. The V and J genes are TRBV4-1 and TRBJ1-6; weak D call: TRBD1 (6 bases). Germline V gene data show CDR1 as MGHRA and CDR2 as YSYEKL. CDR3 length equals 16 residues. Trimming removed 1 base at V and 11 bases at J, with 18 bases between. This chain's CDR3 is CASSQVGTTKRPPLHF. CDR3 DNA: TGCGCCAGCAGCCAAGTGGGGACAACTAAGCGGCCACCCCTCCACTTT.

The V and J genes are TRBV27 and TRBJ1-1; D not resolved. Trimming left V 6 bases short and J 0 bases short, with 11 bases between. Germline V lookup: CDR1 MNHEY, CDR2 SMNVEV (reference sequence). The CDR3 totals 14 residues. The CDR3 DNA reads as TGTGCCAGCAGCAAAGGGAGGTTGAACACTGAAGCTTTCTTT. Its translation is CASSKGRLNTEAFF.

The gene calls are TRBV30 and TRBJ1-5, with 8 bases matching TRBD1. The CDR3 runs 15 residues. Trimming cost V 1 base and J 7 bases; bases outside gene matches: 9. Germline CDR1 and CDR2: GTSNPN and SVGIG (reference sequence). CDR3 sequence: CAWSAKDRVYQPQHF. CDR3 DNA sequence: TGTGCCTGGAGTGCCAAGGACAGGGTTTACCAGCCCCAGCATTTT.

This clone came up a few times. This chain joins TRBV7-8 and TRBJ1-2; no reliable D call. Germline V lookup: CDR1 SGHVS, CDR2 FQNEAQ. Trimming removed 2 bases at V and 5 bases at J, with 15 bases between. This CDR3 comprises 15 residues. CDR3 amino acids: CASSLSGVVGYGYTF. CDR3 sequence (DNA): TGTGCCAGCAGCTTATCCGGGGTTGTTGGGTATGGCTACACCTTC.

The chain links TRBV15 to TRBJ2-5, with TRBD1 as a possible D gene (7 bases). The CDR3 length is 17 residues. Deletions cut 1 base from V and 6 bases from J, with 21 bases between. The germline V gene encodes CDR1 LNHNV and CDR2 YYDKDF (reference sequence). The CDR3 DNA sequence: TGTGCCACCAGCAGAGTAGGAGGCAGGGGGGCACTTAAGACCCAGTACTTC. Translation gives CATSRVGGRGALKTQYF.

CDR3 in amino acids: CASSTTSGGAKDTQYF. The CDR3 bases are TGTGCCAGCAGTACCACTAGCGGGGGGGCCAAAGATACGCAGTATTTT. This chain connects TRBV28 to TRBJ2-3; 13 nucleotides line up with TRBD2. The V segment lost 5 bases and the J segment 5 bases; nucleotides outside the gene matches: 7. Germline values: CDR1 MDHEN, CDR2 SYDVKM. CDR3 length: 16 residues.

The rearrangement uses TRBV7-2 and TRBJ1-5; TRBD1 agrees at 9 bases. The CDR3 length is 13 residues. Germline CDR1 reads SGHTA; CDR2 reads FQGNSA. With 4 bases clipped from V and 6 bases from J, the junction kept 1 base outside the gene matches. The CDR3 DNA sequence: TGTGCCAGCAGCTGGACAGGGGTTCAGCCCCAGCATTTT. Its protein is CASSWTGVQPQHF.

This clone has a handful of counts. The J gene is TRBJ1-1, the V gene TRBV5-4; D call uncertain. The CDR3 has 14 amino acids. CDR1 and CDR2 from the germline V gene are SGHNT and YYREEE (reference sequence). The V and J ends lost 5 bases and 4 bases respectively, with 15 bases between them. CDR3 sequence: CASRFGGGGTEAFF. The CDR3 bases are TGTGCCAGCAGGTTCGGAGGTGGTGGCACTGAAGCTTTCTTT.

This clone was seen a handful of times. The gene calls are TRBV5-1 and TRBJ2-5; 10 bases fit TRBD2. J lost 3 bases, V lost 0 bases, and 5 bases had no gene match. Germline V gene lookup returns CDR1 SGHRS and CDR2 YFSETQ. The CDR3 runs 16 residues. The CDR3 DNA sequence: TGCGCCAGCAGCTTGGGTAGCGGGGGGCGGAAAGAGACCCAGTACTTC. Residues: CASSLGSGGRKETQYF. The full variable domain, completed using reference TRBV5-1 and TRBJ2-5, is KAGVTQTPRYLIKTRGQQVTLSCSPISGHRSVSWYQQTPGQGLQFLFEYFSETQRNKGNFPGRFSGRQFSNSRSEMNVSTLELGDSALYLCASSLGSGGRKETQYFGPGTRLLVL.

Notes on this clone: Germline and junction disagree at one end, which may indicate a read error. CDR3 in DNA: TGTGCCAGCACCGTAGCGGGGGGCGCAGATACGCAGTATTTT. This encodes CASTVAGGADTQYF. This chain connects TRBV9 to TRBJ2-3; 10 bases match TRBD2. The CDR3 runs 14 residues. Germline CDR1 and CDR2: SGDLS and YYNGEE.

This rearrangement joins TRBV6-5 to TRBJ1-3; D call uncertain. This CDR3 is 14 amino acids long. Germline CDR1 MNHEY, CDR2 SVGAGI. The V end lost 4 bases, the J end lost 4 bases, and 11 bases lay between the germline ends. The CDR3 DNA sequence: TGTGCCAGCAGTTCAACTACGTTCGGAAACACCATATATTTT. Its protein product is CASSSTTFGNTIYF.

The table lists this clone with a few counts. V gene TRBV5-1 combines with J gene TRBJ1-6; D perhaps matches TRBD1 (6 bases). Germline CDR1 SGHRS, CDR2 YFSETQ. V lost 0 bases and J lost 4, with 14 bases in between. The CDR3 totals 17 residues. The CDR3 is CASSLDLNREYNSPLHF. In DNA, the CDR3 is TGCGCCAGCAGCTTGGATTTAAACAGGGAATATAATTCACCCCTCCACTTT.

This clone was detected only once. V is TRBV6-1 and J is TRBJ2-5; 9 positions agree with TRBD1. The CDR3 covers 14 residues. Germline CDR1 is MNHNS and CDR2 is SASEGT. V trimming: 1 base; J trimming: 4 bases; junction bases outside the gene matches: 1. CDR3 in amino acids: CASSEGTGAETQYF. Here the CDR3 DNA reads TGTGCCAGCAGTGAAGGGACAGGGGCAGAGACCCAGTACTTC.

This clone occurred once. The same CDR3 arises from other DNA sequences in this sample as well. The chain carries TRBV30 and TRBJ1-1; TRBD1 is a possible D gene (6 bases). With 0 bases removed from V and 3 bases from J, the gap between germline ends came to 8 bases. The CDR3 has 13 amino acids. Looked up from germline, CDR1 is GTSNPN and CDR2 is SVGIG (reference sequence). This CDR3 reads CAWSVQGDTEAFF. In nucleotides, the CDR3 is TGTGCCTGGAGTGTACAGGGTGACACTGAAGCTTTCTTT.